This record covers a single T cell receptor (beta chain). The data were taken from a study of OX40 agonist ivuxolimab in advanced cancers. Study at large: Earlier anti-PD-1, anti-PD-L1 or anti-CTLA-4 therapy was permitted; 35% to 50% had received some.

TCRdb's copy holds only in-frame clones and misses some; the assay was immunoSEQ multiplex PCR. This sample yields 65,000 to 80,000 clones, of which approximately 89% are seen a single time; 2% to 2.5% belongs to the top ten. CDR1 MNHEY and CDR2 SMNVEV come from the germline V gene (reference sequence). The CDR3 runs 15 residues. The V end lost 2 bases, the J end lost 1 base, and 11 bases lay between the germline ends. Samples of blood were obtained at baseline, on cycle 4 day 1, and on cycle 7 day 1. The sequence was collected from an adult with an advanced solid tumor such as melanoma, head and neck, liver or kidney cancer. The sample consisted of CD4+ or CD8+ T cells sorted from blood, taken in a trial of the OX40 agonist ivuxolimab. The chain couples TRBV27 to TRBJ1-2; possibly TRBD1 for D (6 bases). Here the CDR3 reads CASSLKGGINYGYTF. In DNA form, the CDR3 reads TGTGCCAGCAGTTTAAAAGGGGGTATTAACTATGGCTACACCTTC.